This record looks at one T cell receptor (beta chain) sequence and its context. The sample belongs to a study of blood T cell repertoires in COVID-19. This CDR3 has 18 amino acids. Germline CDR1 SGHTS, CDR2 YDEGEE. V gave up 2 bases and J gave up 2 bases; unmatched junction bases: 9. Produced via immunoSEQ multiplex PCR; TCRdb's table is partial and in-frame only. The sample lists 300,000 to 400,000 clones; about 88% were seen once. This TCR was recovered from a woman younger than 30 who had recovered from COVID-19. Sequencing used PBMCs or T cells enriched from blood (not recorded which). The J gene is TRBJ1-5, the V gene TRBV5-8; TRBD1 agrees at 11 bases. The CDR3 protein is CASSLPGTGGGGNQPQHF. The CDR3 DNA follows: TGTGCCAGCAGCTTACCCGGGACAGGGGGTGGTGGCAATCAGCCCCAGCATTTT. Combining the CDR3 with reference TRBV5-8 and TRBJ1-5 gives the whole variable domain EAGVTQSPTHLIKTRGQQATLRCSPISGHTSVYWYQQALGLGLQFLLWYDEGEERNRGNFPPRFSGRQFPNYSSELNVNALELEDSALYLCASSLPGTGGGGNQPQHFGDGTRLSIL.